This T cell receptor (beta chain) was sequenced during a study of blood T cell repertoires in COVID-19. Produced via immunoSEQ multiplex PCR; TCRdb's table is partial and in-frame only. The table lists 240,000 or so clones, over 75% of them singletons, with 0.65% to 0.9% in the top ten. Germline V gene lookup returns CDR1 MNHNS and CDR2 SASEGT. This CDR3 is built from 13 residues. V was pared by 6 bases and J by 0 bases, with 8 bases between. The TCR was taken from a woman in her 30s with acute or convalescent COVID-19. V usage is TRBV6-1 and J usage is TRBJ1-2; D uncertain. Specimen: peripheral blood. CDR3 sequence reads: CASSPQANYGYTF. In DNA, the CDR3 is TGTGCCAGCAGCCCCCAGGCTAACTATGGCTACACCTTC.